The 6 T cell receptor beta chains presented below share a single source sample, sequenced in a study of naive and memory T cell subsets. Regarding treatment: skin biopsy from PPD injection site in Mantoux-positive individual. TCR cDNA received a 3' ligated oligonucleotide that carried a UMI. Amplification of ligated cDNA took four PCR rounds with SP2 and nested alpha and beta constant primers. TCRdb recomputed calls from the UMI-ligation and nested PCR reads with MiXCR, one row per CDR3 protein. Of around 30,000 distinct CDR3 sequences in the sample, under 8.5% were seen once. Sequencing was performed on skin, taken from a tuberculin skin test site. All receptors come from an adult in good health.

This clonotype has a handful of counts. This rearrangement joins TRBV4-2 to TRBJ1-2; possible D gene TRBD1, 5 bases. V was clipped by 4 bases and J by 2 bases, with 20 bases between them. Germline values: CDR1 LGHNA, CDR2 YNFKEQ. This CDR3 has 17 amino acids. The DNA for the CDR3 is TGTGCCAGCAGCCTGCAACCTACGTTGGGGCCCAACTATGGCTACACCTTC. The encoded protein is CASSLQPTLGPNYGYTF.

This clonotype appeared many times. The chain links TRBV10-3 to TRBJ2-3; D is ambiguous. This CDR3 comprises 13 residues. The ends were cut back, 6 bases at V and 2 bases at J, with 9 bases in the middle. In germline, CDR1 is ENHRY, CDR2 SYGVKD. The CDR3: CAIRAADTDTQYF. The CDR3 DNA reads TGTGCCATCAGGGCGGCTGACACAGATACGCAGTATTTT.

This clonotype came up many times. This chain joins TRBV14 and TRBJ2-1; D tentatively reads TRBD1 or TRBD2 (6 bases each). Germline CDR1 reads SGHDN; CDR2 reads FVKESK. V dropped 2 bases and J dropped 9 bases, with 14 bases sitting between them. This CDR3 contains 14 residues. For the CDR3, the DNA is TGTGCCAGCAGCCAAATTAGAGGGGGAGGTGAGCAGTTCTTC. Translation: CASSQIRGGGEQFF.

This clonotype was seen repeatedly, ten times or more. The chain uses TRBV10-2 and TRBJ2-5; a possible D gene is TRBD2 (5 bases). Per germline, CDR1 WSHSY and CDR2 SAAADI. There are 13 residues in the CDR3. The V end was cut by 3 bases, the J end by 6 bases, with 11 bases between. In DNA form, the CDR3 reads TGCGCCAGCAGTGACGACTACGTTAAGACCCAGTACTTC. This encodes CASSDDYVKTQYF.

The chain carries TRBV7-9 and TRBJ1-1; 7 bases align to TRBD1. The germline CDR1 and CDR2 sequences are SEHNR and FQNEAQ (reference sequence). V trimming: 2 bases; J trimming: 1 base; junction bases outside the gene matches: 4. This CDR3 comprises 15 residues. The CDR3 DNA is TGTGCCAGCAGCTTATGGACAGGAGGGAACACTGAAGCTTTCTTT. Translation: CASSLWTGGNTEAFF.

The rearrangement links TRBV12-3 or TRBV12-4 to TRBJ2-3, with D perhaps TRBD1 (5 bases). Trimming cost V 3 bases and J 10 bases, with 17 bases left between them. This CDR3 is built from 14 residues. Written as DNA, the CDR3 is TGTGCCAGCAGTTTGGGGTCATATGGGGCCTCGCAGTATTTT. It specifies CASSLGSYGASQYF.